This T cell receptor (beta chain) was recorded in a study of shared clonotypes between healthy human individuals. Details on this clone: The antigen is unknown.

The junction had 5 bases not matched to a gene; V was cut back by 6 bases and J by 8 bases. Germline V gene sequence: CDR1 SNHLY, CDR2 FYNNEI. CDR3 length: 12 amino acids. Genomic DNA, for the unsorted samples, came from some 100 million PBMCs. This was a deep-level run. Produced via immunoSEQ multiplex PCR; TCRdb's table is partial and in-frame only. The data contain about 520,000 clones, about 84% of them singletons. Points from the study as a whole: Among donors, clonotype sharing was expected to be affected by sequencing depth.

The sample comprised PBMCs. The receptor was isolated from a woman in her forties in good health. Some clones in this sample may be carry-over from other donors' samples. This chain uses TRBV2 with TRBJ1-2, with 8 bases that match TRBD1. The chain's CDR3 is CASRRTGSGYTF. DNA of the CDR3: TGTGCCAGCAGACGGACAGGGTCAGGCTACACCTTC.